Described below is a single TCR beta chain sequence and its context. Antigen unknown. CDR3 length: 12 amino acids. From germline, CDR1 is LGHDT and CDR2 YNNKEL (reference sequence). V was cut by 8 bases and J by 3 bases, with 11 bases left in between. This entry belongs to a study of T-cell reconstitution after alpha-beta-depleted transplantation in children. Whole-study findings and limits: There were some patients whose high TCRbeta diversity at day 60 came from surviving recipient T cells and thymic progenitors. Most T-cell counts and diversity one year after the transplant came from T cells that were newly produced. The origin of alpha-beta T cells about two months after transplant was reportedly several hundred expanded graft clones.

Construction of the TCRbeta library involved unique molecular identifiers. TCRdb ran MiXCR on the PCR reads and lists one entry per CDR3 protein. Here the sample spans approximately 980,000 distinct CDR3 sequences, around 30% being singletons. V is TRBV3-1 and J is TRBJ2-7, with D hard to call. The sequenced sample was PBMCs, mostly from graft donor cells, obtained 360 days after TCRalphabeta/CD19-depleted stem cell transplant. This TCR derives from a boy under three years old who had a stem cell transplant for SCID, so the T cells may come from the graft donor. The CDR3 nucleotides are TGTGCCAGCGGGAAGACCATCTACGAGCAGTACTTC. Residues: CASGKTIYEQYF.